The rows below give T cell receptor beta chains drawn from one sample of a study of PD-1 blockade in classical Hodgkin lymphoma. The assay was immunoSEQ multiplex PCR, and TCRdb's table has in-frame clones only and misses some. Of 100,000 or so clones listed, 85% to 90% are singletons. The sequencing here drew on peripheral blood mononuclear cells (PBMCs), taken before the second cycle of nivolumab. The origin of the receptors is a human donor with classical Hodgkin lymphoma. Each CDR3 is given with its conserved first and last residue. Fields, in order: CDR3 protein, CDR3 DNA, J gene, V gene, clone size, D gene. A D gene is named only where the DNA matches it firmly. Not every row has a clone size; where given, it reads once, few, many or a size class.

CASRSKRGGEQYF | TGTGCCAGCAGGTCGAAGCGAGGGGGTGAGCAGTACTTC | TRBJ2-7 | TRBV7-3 | NA | NA
CASSVIGAMNTEAFF | TGTGCCAGTAGTGTTATAGGGGCAATGAACACTGAAGCTTTCTTT | TRBJ1-1 | TRBV19 | NA | NA
CASREGQGPHTEAFF | TGTGCCAGCAGGGAGGGACAAGGGCCCCACACTGAAGCTTTCTTT | TRBJ1-1 | TRBV7-9 | NA | NA
CAWSLLDRGTQSEQYF | TGTGCCTGGAGCCTACTGGACAGGGGGACCCAGAGTGAGCAGTACTTC | TRBJ2-7 | TRBV30 | NA | TRBD1
CATKVATGQPQHF | TGTGCCACCAAGGTCGCGACGGGACAGCCCCAGCATTTT | TRBJ1-5 | TRBV2 | few | NA
CASSSLRGAGETQYF | TGTGCCAGCAGTTCCCTTCGCGGGGCTGGGGAGACCCAGTACTTC | TRBJ2-5 | TRBV27 | NA | NA
CASRDTYYEQYF | TGTGCCAGCCGTGACACATACTACGAGCAGTACTTC | TRBJ2-7 | TRBV6-6 | once | NA
CASSLTGPNQPQHF | TGTGCCAGCTCCTTGACGGGTCCCAATCAGCCCCAGCATTTT | TRBJ1-5 | TRBV13 | NA | NA
CASRTPGQGLPYEQYF | TGTGCCAGCAGGACCCCGGGACAGGGGTTACCCTACGAGCAGTACTTC | TRBJ2-7 | TRBV7-8 | NA | TRBD1
CASSYSYGGETQYF | TGTGCCAGCAGTTATTCCTACGGGGGAGAGACCCAGTACTTC | TRBJ2-5 | TRBV6-6 | NA | NA
CASSEQPDTQYF | TGTGCCAGCAGTGAGCAACCAGATACGCAGTATTTT | TRBJ2-3 | TRBV25-1 | NA | NA
CASSLTGWEKGLRNTIYF | TGTGCCAGCAGCTTGACAGGGTGGGAGAAAGGTTTGCGAAACACCATATATTTT | TRBJ1-3 | TRBV7-9 | NA | TRBD1
CASSLVGVGETQYF | TGTGCCAGCAGCTTAGTCGGGGTGGGAGAGACCCAGTACTTC | TRBJ2-5 | TRBV7-2 | NA | NA